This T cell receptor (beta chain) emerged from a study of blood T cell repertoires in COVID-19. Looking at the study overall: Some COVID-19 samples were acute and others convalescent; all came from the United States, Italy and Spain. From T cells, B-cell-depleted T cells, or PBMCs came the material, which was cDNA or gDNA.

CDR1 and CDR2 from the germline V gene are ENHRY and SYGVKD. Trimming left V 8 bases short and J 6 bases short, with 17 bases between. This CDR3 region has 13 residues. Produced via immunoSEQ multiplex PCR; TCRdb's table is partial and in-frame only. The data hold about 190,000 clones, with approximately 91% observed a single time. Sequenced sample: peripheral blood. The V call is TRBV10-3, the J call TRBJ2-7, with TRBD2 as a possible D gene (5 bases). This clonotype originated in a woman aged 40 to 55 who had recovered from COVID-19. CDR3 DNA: TGTGCCATCGGATCCGGGCCTAGCCCCGAGCAGTACTTC. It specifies CAIGSGPSPEQYF.